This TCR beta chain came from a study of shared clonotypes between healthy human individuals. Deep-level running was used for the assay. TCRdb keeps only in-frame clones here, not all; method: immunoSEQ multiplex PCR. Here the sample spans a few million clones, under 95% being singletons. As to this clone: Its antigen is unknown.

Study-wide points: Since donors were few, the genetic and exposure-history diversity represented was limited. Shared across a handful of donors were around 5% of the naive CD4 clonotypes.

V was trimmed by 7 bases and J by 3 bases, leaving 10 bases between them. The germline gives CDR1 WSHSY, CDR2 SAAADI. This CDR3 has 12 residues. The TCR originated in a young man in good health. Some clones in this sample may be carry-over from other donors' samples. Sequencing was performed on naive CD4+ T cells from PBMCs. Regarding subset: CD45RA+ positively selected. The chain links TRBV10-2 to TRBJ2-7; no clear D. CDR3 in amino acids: CASTVEGYEQYF. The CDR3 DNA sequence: TGCGCCAGCACTGTTGAAGGCTACGAGCAGTACTTC.